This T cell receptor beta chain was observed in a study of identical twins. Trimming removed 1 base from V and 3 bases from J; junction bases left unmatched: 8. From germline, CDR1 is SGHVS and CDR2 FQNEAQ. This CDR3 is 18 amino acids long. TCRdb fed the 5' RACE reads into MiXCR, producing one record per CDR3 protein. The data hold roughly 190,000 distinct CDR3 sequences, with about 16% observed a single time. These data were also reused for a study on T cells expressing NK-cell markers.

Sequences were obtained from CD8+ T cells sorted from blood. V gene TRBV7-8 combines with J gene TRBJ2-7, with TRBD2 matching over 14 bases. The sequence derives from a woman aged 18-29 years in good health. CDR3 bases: TGTGCCAGCAGCTTAGAAAGGACTAGCGGGGGGCTCGACTACGAGCAGTACTTC. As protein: CASSLERTSGGLDYEQYF. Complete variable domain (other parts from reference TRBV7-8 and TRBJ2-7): GAGVSQSPRYKVAKRGQDVALRCDPISGHVSLFWYQQALGQGPEFLTYFQNEAQLDKSGLPSDRFFAERPEGSVSTLKIQRTQQEDSAVYLCASSLERTSGGLDYEQYFGPGTRLTVT.